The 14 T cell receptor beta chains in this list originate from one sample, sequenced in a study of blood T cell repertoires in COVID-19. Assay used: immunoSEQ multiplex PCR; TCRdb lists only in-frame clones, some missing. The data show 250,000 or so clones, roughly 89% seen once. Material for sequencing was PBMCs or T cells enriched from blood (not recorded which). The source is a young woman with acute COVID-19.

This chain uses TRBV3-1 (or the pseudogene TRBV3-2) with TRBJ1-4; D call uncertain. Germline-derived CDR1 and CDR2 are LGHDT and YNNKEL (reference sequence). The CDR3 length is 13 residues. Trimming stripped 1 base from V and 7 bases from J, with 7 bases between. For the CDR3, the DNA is TGTGCCAGCAGCCAAGTTCTCCGTGAAAAACTGTTTTTT. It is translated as CASSQVLREKLFF.

CDR3 bases: TGTGCCAGCAGGCGAGCGGGGGGGCCGCCGAGCGAGCAGTACTTC. This gives the protein CASRRAGGPPSEQYF. The J gene is TRBJ2-7, the V gene TRBV27, with 10 bases lining up with TRBD2. The CDR3 has 15 amino acids. V lost 6 bases and J lost 6; bases outside the gene matches: 11. From germline, CDR1 is MNHEY and CDR2 SMNVEV (reference sequence).

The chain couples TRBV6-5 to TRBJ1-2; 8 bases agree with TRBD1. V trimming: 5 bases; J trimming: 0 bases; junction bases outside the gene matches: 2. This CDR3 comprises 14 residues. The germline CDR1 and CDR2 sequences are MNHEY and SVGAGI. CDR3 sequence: CASSRTGTNYGYTF. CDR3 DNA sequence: TGTGCCAGCAGTCGGACAGGGACTAACTATGGCTACACCTTC.

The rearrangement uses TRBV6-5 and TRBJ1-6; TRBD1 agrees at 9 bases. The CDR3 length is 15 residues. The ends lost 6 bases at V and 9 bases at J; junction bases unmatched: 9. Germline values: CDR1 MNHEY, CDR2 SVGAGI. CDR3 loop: CASSGLGQGLSPLHF. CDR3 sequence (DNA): TGTGCCAGCAGCGGGTTGGGACAGGGTCTTTCACCCCTCCACTTT.

The CDR3 region has the DNA TGTGCCAGCAGCCAGACAGGGTATCCCTACGAGCAGTACTTC. It yields the protein CASSQTGYPYEQYF. The chain recombines TRBV7-9 with TRBJ2-7, with 7 bases fitting TRBD1. In germline, CDR1 is SEHNR, CDR2 FQNEAQ (reference sequence). V shed 5 bases, J shed 2 bases, and the junction held 6 bases outside the gene matches. CDR3 length: 14 amino acids. Full variable domain (remainder filled in from reference TRBV7-9 and TRBJ2-7): DTGVSQNPRHKITKRGQNVTFRCDPISEHNRLYWYRQTLGQGPEFLTYFQNEAQLEKSRLLSDRFSAERPKGSFSTLEIQRTEQGDSAMYLCASSQTGYPYEQYFGPGTRLTVT.

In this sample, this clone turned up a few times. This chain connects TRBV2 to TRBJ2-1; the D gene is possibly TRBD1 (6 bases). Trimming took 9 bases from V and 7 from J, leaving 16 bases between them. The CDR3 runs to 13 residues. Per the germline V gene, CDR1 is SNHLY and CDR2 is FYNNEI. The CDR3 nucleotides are TGTGCCAGTCTGCAGGGGCAGGGGAATGAGCAGTTCTTC. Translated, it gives CASLQGQGNEQFF.

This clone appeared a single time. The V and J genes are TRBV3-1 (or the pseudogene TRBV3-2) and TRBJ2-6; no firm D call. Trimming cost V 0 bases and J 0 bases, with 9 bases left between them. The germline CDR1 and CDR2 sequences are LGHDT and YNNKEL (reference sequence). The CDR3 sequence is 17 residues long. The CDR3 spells CASSQDFAASGANVLTF. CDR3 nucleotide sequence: TGTGCCAGCAGCCAAGATTTCGCGGCCTCTGGGGCCAACGTCCTGACTTTC.

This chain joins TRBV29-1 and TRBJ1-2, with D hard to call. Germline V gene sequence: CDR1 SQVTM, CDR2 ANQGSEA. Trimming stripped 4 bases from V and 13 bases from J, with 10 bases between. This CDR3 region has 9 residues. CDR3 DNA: TGCAGCGTTGGCCATCTGAGCACCTTC. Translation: CSVGHLSTF.

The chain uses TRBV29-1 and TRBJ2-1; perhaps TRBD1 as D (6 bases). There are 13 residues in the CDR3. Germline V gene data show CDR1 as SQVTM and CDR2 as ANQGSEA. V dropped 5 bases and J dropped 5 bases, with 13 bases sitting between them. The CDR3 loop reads CSVWGRGNNEQFF. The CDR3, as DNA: TGCAGCGTTTGGGGCAGGGGAAACAATGAGCAGTTCTTC.

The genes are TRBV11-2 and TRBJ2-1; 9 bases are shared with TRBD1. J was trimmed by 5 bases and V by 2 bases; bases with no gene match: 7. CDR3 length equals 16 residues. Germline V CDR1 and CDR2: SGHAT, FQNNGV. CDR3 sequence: CASSLSGTGINNEQFF. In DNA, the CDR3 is TGTGCCAGCAGCTTATCCGGGACAGGGATAAACAATGAGCAGTTCTTC.

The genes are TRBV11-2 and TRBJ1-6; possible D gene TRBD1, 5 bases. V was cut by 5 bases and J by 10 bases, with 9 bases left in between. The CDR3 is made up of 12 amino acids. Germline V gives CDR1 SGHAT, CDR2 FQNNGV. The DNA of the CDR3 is TGTGCCAGCAGCACTACAGGATCACCCCTCCACTTT. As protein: CASSTTGSPLHF.

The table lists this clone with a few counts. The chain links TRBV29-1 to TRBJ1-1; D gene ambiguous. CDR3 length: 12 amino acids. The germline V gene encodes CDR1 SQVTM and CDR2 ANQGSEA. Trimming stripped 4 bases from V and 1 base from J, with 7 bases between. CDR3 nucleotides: TGCAGCGTTGTGCCAGAGAACACTGAAGCTTTCTTT. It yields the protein CSVVPENTEAFF.

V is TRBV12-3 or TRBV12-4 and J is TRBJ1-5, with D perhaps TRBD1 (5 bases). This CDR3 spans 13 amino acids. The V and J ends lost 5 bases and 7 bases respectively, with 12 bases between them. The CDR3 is CASSGQGRQPQHF. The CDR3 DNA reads TGTGCCAGCAGTGGGCAGGGTCGGCAGCCCCAGCATTTT.

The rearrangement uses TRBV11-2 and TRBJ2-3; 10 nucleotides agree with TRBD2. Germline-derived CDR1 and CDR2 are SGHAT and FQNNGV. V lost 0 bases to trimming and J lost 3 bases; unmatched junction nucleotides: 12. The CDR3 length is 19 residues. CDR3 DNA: TGTGCCAGCAGCTTAGAACCCTCGGGGCTAGCGGGGGAAACAGATACGCAGTATTTT. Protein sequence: CASSLEPSGLAGETDTQYF. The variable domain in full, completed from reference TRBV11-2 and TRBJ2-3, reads EAGVAQSPRYKIIEKRQSVAFWCNPISGHATLYWYQQILGQGPKLLIQFQNNGVVDDSQLPKDRFSAERLKGVDSTLKIQPAKLEDSAVYLCASSLEPSGLAGETDTQYFGPGTRLTVL.